This is a list of T cell receptor beta chains from one sample in a study of CD4+ T cells in melanoma. TCRdb's copy holds only in-frame clones and misses some; the assay was immunoSEQ multiplex PCR. The table includes about 9,200 clones, 68% detected once. Sequenced material: cells from a culture (not recorded whether cultured in vitro). The source of these receptors is a human donor with melanoma. Each CDR3 is given with its conserved first and last residue. A D gene is named only where the DNA matches it firmly. The listing skips clone size in some rows; elsewhere it reads once, few, many or a size class.

CDR3 protein: CAWSVERNYGYTF
CDR3 DNA: TGTGCCTGGAGTGTTGAGAGGAACTATGGCTACACCTTC
J gene: TRBJ1-2
clone size: .
D gene: .
V gene: TRBV30

CDR3 protein: CASGPDRPNYGYTF
CDR3 DNA: TGCGCCAGCGGGCCGGACAGGCCCAACTATGGCTACACCTTC
J gene: TRBJ1-2
clone size: .
D gene: TRBD1
V gene: TRBV5-1

CDR3 protein: CASSLQENWGEQFF
CDR3 DNA: TGTGCCAGCAGCTTACAGGAAAATTGGGGTGAGCAGTTCTTC
J gene: TRBJ2-1
clone size: .
D gene: .
V gene: TRBV5-4

CDR3 protein: CASSLGTSPYEQFF
CDR3 DNA: TGTGCCAGCAGCTTGGGGACAAGTCCCTATGAGCAGTTCTTC
J gene: TRBJ2-1
clone size: .
D gene: .
V gene: TRBV11-3

CDR3 protein: CASSMGRTEAFF
CDR3 DNA: TGTGCCAGTAGTATGGGGAGGACTGAAGCTTTCTTT
J gene: TRBJ1-1
clone size: .
D gene: .
V gene: TRBV19

CDR3 protein: CASSMLVLSGGPSDTQYF
CDR3 DNA: TGTGCCAGTAGTATGCTAGTTCTGAGCGGGGGACCGTCGGATACGCAGTATTTT
J gene: TRBJ2-3
clone size: .
D gene: TRBD2
V gene: TRBV19

CDR3 protein: CASSLTSGGTYEQYF
CDR3 DNA: TGTGCCAGCAGCTTAACCAGCGGGGGAACCTACGAGCAGTACTTC
J gene: TRBJ2-7
clone size: .
D gene: TRBD2
V gene: TRBV11-2

CDR3 protein: CASSFSPGYHEQYF
CDR3 DNA: TGTGCCAGCAGCTTCTCACCAGGGTACCACGAGCAGTACTTC
J gene: TRBJ2-7
clone size: .
D gene: .
V gene: TRBV5-5

CDR3 protein: CASSSGTSGSDTQYF
CDR3 DNA: TGTGCCAGCAGCTCGGGGACTAGCGGATCAGATACGCAGTATTTT
J gene: TRBJ2-3
clone size: .
D gene: TRBD2
V gene: TRBV7-7

CDR3 protein: CASSLVQGGPYGYTF
CDR3 DNA: TGTGCCAGCAGCTTGGTTCAGGGCGGCCCTTATGGCTACACCTTC
J gene: TRBJ1-2
clone size: few
D gene: .
V gene: TRBV5-4

CDR3 protein: CATSISGHGRTEAFF
CDR3 DNA: TGTGCCACCTCCATCTCTGGCCACGGACGGACTGAAGCTTTCTTT
J gene: TRBJ1-1
clone size: .
D gene: .
V gene: TRBV6-5

CDR3 protein: CASSVRDTQYF
CDR3 DNA: TGTGCCAGCAGTGTTCGTGATACGCAGTATTTT
J gene: TRBJ2-3
clone size: .
D gene: .
V gene: TRBV6-5

CDR3 protein: CASSQTSGTGFITQFF
CDR3 DNA: TGTGCCAGCTCACAAACTTCCGGGACAGGTTTTATTACGCAGTTCTTC
J gene: TRBJ2-1
clone size: .
D gene: TRBD1
V gene: TRBV18

CDR3 protein: CASHNQGKNQPQHF
CDR3 DNA: TGTGCCAGCCACAACCAGGGCAAAAATCAGCCCCAGCATTTT
J gene: TRBJ1-5
clone size: .
D gene: .
V gene: TRBV6-1

CDR3 protein: CASSPTGLAGSGEETQYF
CDR3 DNA: TGTGCCAGCTCACCAACGGGACTAGCGGGCTCCGGGGAAGAGACCCAGTACTTC
J gene: TRBJ2-5
clone size: .
D gene: TRBD2
V gene: TRBV18

CDR3 protein: CASSSWGMNTEAFF
CDR3 DNA: TGTGCCAGCAGTTCGTGGGGCATGAACACTGAAGCTTTCTTT
J gene: TRBJ1-1
clone size: few
D gene: .
V gene: TRBV27

CDR3 protein: CASRRQGYTEAFF
CDR3 DNA: TGTGCCAGCAGGAGACAGGGTTACACTGAAGCTTTCTTT
J gene: TRBJ1-1
clone size: .
D gene: TRBD1
V gene: TRBV6-1

CDR3 protein: CASSQPNRGAGSYNEQFF
CDR3 DNA: TGTGCCAGCAGCCAACCCAACAGGGGGGCAGGCTCCTACAATGAGCAGTTCTTC
J gene: TRBJ2-1
clone size: .
D gene: TRBD1
V gene: TRBV4-2

CDR3 protein: CASSYLGAGNTIYF
CDR3 DNA: TGTGCCAGCAGTTATTTAGGAGCTGGAAACACCATATATTTT
J gene: TRBJ1-3
clone size: medium-sized
D gene: .
V gene: TRBV6-6

CDR3 protein: CSVGHRNTEAFF
CDR3 DNA: TGCAGCGTTGGGCACAGGAACACTGAAGCTTTCTTT
J gene: TRBJ1-1
clone size: .
D gene: .
V gene: TRBV29-1

CDR3 protein: CASSQDRDQPQHF
CDR3 DNA: TGTGCCAGCAGCCAGGACAGGGACCAGCCCCAGCATTTT
J gene: TRBJ1-5
clone size: few
D gene: TRBD1
V gene: TRBV5-8

CDR3 protein: CASSVQETGGFSAQHF
CDR3 DNA: TGTGCCAGCAGTGTACAGGAGACAGGGGGCTTCTCAGCCCAGCATTTT
J gene: TRBJ1-5
clone size: .
D gene: TRBD1
V gene: TRBV6-1

CDR3 protein: CASSRGQGSYEQYF
CDR3 DNA: TGTGCCAGCTCACGGGGACAGGGTTCCTACGAGCAGTACTTC
J gene: TRBJ2-7
clone size: .
D gene: TRBD1
V gene: TRBV18

CDR3 protein: CASSLALRGVTGELFF
CDR3 DNA: TGTGCCAGCAGCTTAGCGCTCCGGGGGGTCACCGGGGAGCTGTTTTTT
J gene: TRBJ2-2
clone size: once
D gene: TRBD2
V gene: TRBV7-2

CDR3 protein: CASSFGGAGNTIYF
CDR3 DNA: TGTGCCAGCAGCTTTGGGGGAGCAGGAAACACCATATATTTT
J gene: TRBJ1-3
clone size: .
D gene: .
V gene: TRBV5-4

CDR3 protein: CASSPAADRTQYF
CDR3 DNA: TGTGCCAGCAGCCCCGCCGCCGACAGGACGCAGTATTTT
J gene: TRBJ2-3
clone size: few
D gene: .
V gene: TRBV11-2

CDR3 protein: CSILQGTGTEAFF
CDR3 DNA: TGCAGCATCCTACAGGGGACGGGCACTGAAGCTTTCTTT
J gene: TRBJ1-1
clone size: .
D gene: TRBD1
V gene: TRBV29-1

CDR3 protein: CASSLGNSYNEQFF
CDR3 DNA: TGCGCCAGCAGCTTGGGCAATTCCTACAATGAGCAGTTCTTC
J gene: TRBJ2-1
clone size: .
D gene: .
V gene: TRBV5-1

CDR3 protein: CASSIPGQGAHGYTF
CDR3 DNA: TGTGCCAGTAGTATCCCCGGACAGGGGGCGCATGGCTACACCTTC
J gene: TRBJ1-2
clone size: .
D gene: TRBD1
V gene: TRBV19

CDR3 protein: CSVKTGITGELFF
CDR3 DNA: TGCAGCGTTAAGACAGGGATAACCGGGGAGCTGTTTTTT
J gene: TRBJ2-2
clone size: .
D gene: TRBD1
V gene: TRBV29-1

CDR3 protein: CASRWTEYTEAFF
CDR3 DNA: TGTGCCAGCAGATGGACAGAATACACTGAAGCTTTCTTT
J gene: TRBJ1-1
clone size: .
D gene: .
V gene: TRBV2

CDR3 protein: CSAIGQGYTF
CDR3 DNA: TGCAGTGCCATAGGACAGGGCTACACCTTC
J gene: TRBJ1-2
clone size: few
D gene: .
V gene: TRBV20-1

CDR3 protein: CASSLTGHGYTF
CDR3 DNA: TGTGCCAGCAGCCTGACAGGGCATGGCTACACCTTC
J gene: TRBJ1-2
clone size: .
D gene: TRBD1
V gene: TRBV7-3

CDR3 protein: CASSLDPLYEQYF
CDR3 DNA: TGTGCCAGCAGCCTAGATCCTCTCTACGAGCAGTACTTC
J gene: TRBJ2-7
clone size: .
D gene: .
V gene: TRBV27

CDR3 protein: CASSSDRGHEQYF
CDR3 DNA: TGTGCCAGCAGCTCGGACAGGGGGCACGAGCAGTACTTC
J gene: TRBJ2-7
clone size: .
D gene: TRBD1
V gene: TRBV11-2

CDR3 protein: CSVGPDPGSPLHF
CDR3 DNA: TGCAGCGTTGGCCCCGACCCGGGTTCACCCCTCCACTTT
J gene: TRBJ1-6
clone size: .
D gene: .
V gene: TRBV29-1

CDR3 protein: CASSGRETQYF
CDR3 DNA: TGTGCCAGCAGTGGTCGCGAGACCCAGTACTTC
J gene: TRBJ2-5
clone size: .
D gene: .
V gene: TRBV2

CDR3 protein: CASSEKGQGWNQPQHF
CDR3 DNA: TGTGCCAGCAGTGAAAAAGGACAGGGTTGGAATCAGCCCCAGCATTTT
J gene: TRBJ1-5
clone size: .
D gene: TRBD1
V gene: TRBV6-1

CDR3 protein: CASSQETLAGPISYEQYF
CDR3 DNA: TGTGCCAGCAGCCAAGAAACCCTAGCGGGGCCCATATCCTACGAGCAGTACTTC
J gene: TRBJ2-7
clone size: few
D gene: TRBD2
V gene: TRBV14

CDR3 protein: CASSQDRNTEAFF
CDR3 DNA: TGTGCCAGCAGCCAAGACAGGAACACTGAAGCTTTCTTT
J gene: TRBJ1-1
clone size: few
D gene: .
V gene: TRBV4-2

CDR3 protein: CASSFAGRETQYF
CDR3 DNA: TGTGCCAGCAGCTTCGCAGGGCGAGAGACCCAGTACTTC
J gene: TRBJ2-5
clone size: .
D gene: .
V gene: TRBV11-2

CDR3 protein: CASSLGDLPGGGYTF
CDR3 DNA: TGCGCCAGCAGCTTGGGGGACCTCCCCGGGGGTGGCTACACCTTC
J gene: TRBJ1-2
clone size: few
D gene: .
V gene: TRBV5-1

CDR3 protein: CASSSDLLAYEQYF
CDR3 DNA: TGTGCCAGCAGCTCGGACCTATTGGCCTACGAGCAGTACTTC
J gene: TRBJ2-7
clone size: .
D gene: .
V gene: TRBV11-2

CDR3 protein: CASSMYHGQVYNEQFF
CDR3 DNA: TGTGCCAGTAGTATGTATCATGGGCAGGTCTACAATGAGCAGTTCTTC
J gene: TRBJ2-1
clone size: .
D gene: .
V gene: TRBV19

CDR3 protein: CASSARLGSEQYF
CDR3 DNA: TGTGCCAGCAGTGCAAGACTAGGTTCCGAGCAGTACTTC
J gene: TRBJ2-7
clone size: few
D gene: .
V gene: TRBV2

CDR3 protein: CASSRTGQGAGADTQYF
CDR3 DNA: TGTGCCAGCTCACGCACGGGACAGGGGGCCGGGGCCGATACGCAGTATTTT
J gene: TRBJ2-3
clone size: once
D gene: TRBD1
V gene: TRBV18

CDR3 protein: CASSESMSSGNTIYF
CDR3 DNA: TGTGCCAGCAGTGAAAGTATGAGCTCTGGAAACACCATATATTTT
J gene: TRBJ1-3
clone size: .
D gene: .
V gene: TRBV6-1

CDR3 protein: CASSLAGTTSYEQYF
CDR3 DNA: TGTGCCAGCAGCTTAGCAGGGACAACATCCTACGAGCAGTACTTC
J gene: TRBJ2-7
clone size: few
D gene: .
V gene: TRBV7-6

CDR3 protein: CASCRDRAATEAFF
CDR3 DNA: TGCGCCAGTTGCCGGGACAGGGCGGCAACTGAAGCTTTCTTT
J gene: TRBJ1-1
clone size: .
D gene: TRBD1
V gene: TRBV10-2

CDR3 protein: CASSPGLAGVGEQYF
CDR3 DNA: TGTGCCAGCAGCCCGGGACTAGCGGGGGTGGGGGAGCAGTACTTC
J gene: TRBJ2-7
clone size: .
D gene: TRBD2
V gene: TRBV27